The 5 T cell receptor beta chains below come from one sample, sequenced in a study of beta chain features in type 1 diabetes. Antigens for these TCRs are unknown. Since all of the isolated RNA was reverse transcribed, expressed TCRB transcripts were what got sequenced. The table came from immunoSEQ multiplex PCR; TCRdb's copy has only in-frame clones and leaves some out. The sample has more than 250,000 clones, approximately 20% seen once; the top ten hold about 0.028%. General observations from the study: The study found moderately but significantly shorter TCRB CDR3s in all four CD4+ subsets of Type 1 diabetes patients.

The sample comprised naive CD4+ T cells from blood. The receptors stem from a middle-aged woman with type 1 diabetes.

This clone occurred a few times. V usage is TRBV18 and J usage is TRBJ1-5, with D perhaps TRBD1 (6 bases). From germline, CDR1 is KGHSH and CDR2 LQKENI. The CDR3 sequence is 13 residues long. V was clipped by 6 bases and J by 3 bases, with 9 bases between them. The CDR3 DNA is TGTGCCAGCTCGGGACAATCCAATCAGCCCCAGCATTTT. Residues: CASSGQSNQPQHF.

This sequence joins TRBV11-2 and TRBJ2-3; D might be TRBD2 (5 bases). Germline-derived CDR1 and CDR2 are SGHAT and FQNNGV. V was pared by 5 bases and J by 4 bases, with 16 bases between. The CDR3 runs to 15 residues. The CDR3, as DNA: TGTGCCAGCAGCCGCTTGATATTGGAGGCAGATACGCAGTATTTT. As protein: CASSRLILEADTQYF.

This clone has only a few counts. The chain joins TRBV15 to TRBJ2-7, with 7 bases identical to TRBD2. The CDR3 sequence is 14 residues long. The trim removed 3 bases at V and 1 base at J, leaving 3 bases unmatched. Germline assignment: CDR1 LNHNV and CDR2 YYDKDF (reference sequence). CDR3 nucleotides: TGTGCCACCAGCAGGAGCGGGGCTTCCTACGAGCAGTACTTC. This translates into CATSRSGASYEQYF.

The chain links TRBV29-1 to TRBJ1-1; possibly TRBD1 for D (6 bases). V was trimmed by 5 bases and J by 0 bases, leaving 13 bases between them. In germline, CDR1 is SQVTM, CDR2 ANQGSEA. This CDR3 is 14 amino acids long. CDR3 nucleotides: TGCAGCGTTAGCGACAGGAACCTGAACACTGAAGCTTTCTTT. The encoded protein is CSVSDRNLNTEAFF.

This clone was detected a few times. J is TRBJ2-7 and V is TRBV28, with TRBD1 as a possible D gene (6 bases). The CDR3 loop spans 13 amino acids. V lost 4 bases, J lost 4 bases, and 11 bases lay in between. CDR1 MDHEN and CDR2 SYDVKM come from the germline V gene. The CDR3 region is CASSSPRGYEQYF. CDR3 nucleotides: TGTGCCAGCAGTTCACCCAGGGGTTACGAGCAGTACTTC.